The rows below give T cell receptor beta chains drawn from one sample of a study of circulating and synovial CD4+ cells in juvenile arthritis. Sequenced by immunoSEQ multiplex PCR; TCRdb stores in-frame clones only, minus some. The sample gives over 11,000 clones, over 70% of which show up once; around 3.4% is in the top ten. The sample consisted of CD4+ T cells from synovial fluid. These receptors all come from a human patient with juvenile idiopathic arthritis. Some clones in this sample may be carry-over from other donors' samples. The CDR3 runs from the conserved cysteine through the conserved F or W. Each record gives: clone size, V gene, CDR3 length, D gene, J gene, CDR3 protein, CDR3 DNA. D genes are given only for firm matches. Only part of the rows carry a size: once, few, many, or a class if the clone is expanded.

size: .
V: TRBV6-5
length: 16
D: TRBD1
J: TRBJ2-7
CDR3: CASSYSSPRGSGEQYF
DNA: TGTGCCAGCAGTTACTCGAGTCCCAGGGGGAGCGGCGAGCAGTACTTC

size: .
V: TRBV5-1
length: 15
D: .
J: TRBJ1-6
CDR3: CASSLDSGAGSPLHF
DNA: TGCGCCAGCAGCCTGGACAGTGGGGCCGGTTCACCCCTCCACTTT

size: .
V: TRBV7-2
length: 14
D: .
J: TRBJ1-6
CDR3: CASSFLTGNSPLHF
DNA: TGTGCCAGCAGCTTCCTAACAGGGAATTCCCCCCTCCACTTT

size: .
V: TRBV6-5
length: 13
D: .
J: TRBJ1-2
CDR3: CASSYPEGVGYTF
DNA: TGTGCCAGCAGTTACCCGGAGGGTGTTGGCTACACCTTC

size: .
V: TRBV6-1
length: 13
D: .
J: TRBJ1-1
CDR3: CASSDKMNTEAFF
DNA: TGTGCCAGCAGTGACAAAATGAACACTGAAGCTTTCTTT

size: .
V: TRBV29-1
length: 14
D: TRBD1
J: TRBJ1-4
CDR3: CSVDPGQGDEKLFF
DNA: TGCAGCGTTGATCCGGGACAGGGCGATGAAAAACTGTTTTTT

size: .
V: TRBV6-1
length: 13
D: .
J: TRBJ1-2
CDR3: CASSGQYLYGYTF
DNA: TGTGCCAGCAGTGGACAGTACCTCTATGGCTACACCTTC

size: .
V: TRBV28
length: 13
D: .
J: TRBJ1-2
CDR3: CASSLRTTSGYTF
DNA: TGTGCCAGCAGCTTGCGGACAACCTCTGGCTACACCTTC

size: medium-sized
V: TRBV4-2
length: 17
D: TRBD1
J: TRBJ2-3
CDR3: CASSQGLAGGLTDTQYF
DNA: TGTGCCAGCAGCCAAGGGTTAGCAGGGGGCCTGACAGATACGCAGTATTTT

size: .
V: TRBV6-5
length: 15
D: TRBD1
J: TRBJ2-1
CDR3: CASSRDRPDYNEQFF
DNA: TGTGCCAGCAGCCGGGACAGACCGGACTACAATGAGCAGTTCTTC

size: .
V: TRBV6-4
length: 17
D: TRBD2
J: TRBJ2-3
CDR3: CASSDPHSGGAKDTQYF
DNA: TGTGCCAGCAGTGACCCCCATAGCGGGGGGGCCAAAGATACGCAGTATTTT

size: .
V: TRBV7-8
length: 16
D: .
J: TRBJ2-5
CDR3: CASSFFTGGAKMTQYF
DNA: TGTGCCAGCAGCTTCTTTACAGGGGGGGCAAAGATGACCCAGTACTTC

size: .
V: TRBV29-1
length: 13
D: .
J: TRBJ2-5
CDR3: CSVEIGGAETQYF
DNA: TGCAGCGTTGAAATAGGGGGAGCAGAGACCCAGTACTTC

size: .
V: TRBV6-5
length: 16
D: .
J: TRBJ2-4
CDR3: CASSSGGSLTKNIQYF
DNA: TGTGCCAGCAGTTCCGGGGGATCACTGACCAAAAACATTCAGTACTTC

size: .
V: TRBV7-2
length: 16
D: .
J: TRBJ1-2
CDR3: CASSLGGSVTNYGYTF
DNA: TGTGCCAGCAGCTTGGGGGGATCTGTAACTAACTATGGCTACACCTTC

size: once
V: TRBV30
length: 16
D: .
J: TRBJ1-2
CDR3: CAWSPVISAANYGYTF
DNA: TGTGCCTGGAGCCCCGTAATAAGTGCAGCTAACTATGGCTACACCTTC

size: .
V: TRBV18
length: 14
D: TRBD1
J: TRBJ1-1
CDR3: CASSRVGQGAEAFF
DNA: TGTGCCAGCTCACGGGTCGGACAGGGCGCTGAAGCTTTCTTT

size: .
V: TRBV7-2
length: 14
D: .
J: TRBJ1-4
CDR3: CASSPLNSNEKLFF
DNA: TGTGCCAGCAGCCCACTGAACTCTAATGAAAAACTGTTTTTT

size: .
V: TRBV10-3
length: 14
D: .
J: TRBJ1-1
CDR3: CAISGRGADTEAFF
DNA: TGTGCCATCAGCGGTAGGGGCGCGGACACTGAAGCTTTCTTT

size: .
V: TRBV6-1
length: 13
D: .
J: TRBJ1-5
CDR3: CASAAGVGQPQHF
DNA: TGTGCCAGCGCAGCAGGGGTTGGTCAGCCCCAGCATTTT